This TCR beta chain was recovered during a study of blood T cell repertoires in COVID-19. The overall study: PBMCs, B-cell-depleted T cells, or T cells were the source of the cDNA or gDNA that made up the material.

With 8 bases removed from V and 0 bases from J, the gap between germline ends came to 17 bases. CDR1 is MDHEN, CDR2 SYDVKM, per germline. This CDR3 is built from 16 residues. In the source study's methods: Estimated nucleated cell counts came from reference gene primer amplification. The method was immunoSEQ multiplex PCR; TCRdb's version includes in-frame clones alone and lacks a portion of them. Clone size and the V and J calls come from that table; the DNA yielded D and trimming. The sample holds over 50,000 clones, about 90% seen once. This receptor was taken from a woman aged 55-70 years with active or convalescent COVID-19. Sequenced input: peripheral blood. This sequence joins TRBV28 and TRBJ1-5; tentatively, D is TRBD1 (6 bases). The CDR3 region has the DNA TGTGCCAGCCTTCCACAGACAGGATATAGCAATCAGCCCCAGCATTTT. As protein: CASLPQTGYSNQPQHF.